This T cell receptor beta chain was identified in a study of blood T cell repertoires in COVID-19. V gave up 4 bases and J gave up 2 bases, with 9 bases separating them. Germline CDR1 is SGDLS and CDR2 is YYNGEE. CDR3 size: 14 residues. The method was immunoSEQ multiplex PCR; TCRdb's version includes in-frame clones alone and lacks a portion of them. The table lists 53,000 or so clones, 79% of them singletons. The sample taken for sequencing was peripheral blood. The source of this sequence is a man aged 55 to 70 with acute or convalescent COVID-19. The V and J genes are TRBV9 and TRBJ2-2; D is unclear. The CDR3: CASSHAVNTGELFF. The CDR3 DNA reads TGTGCCAGCAGCCACGCAGTAAACACCGGGGAGCTGTTTTTT.